This T cell receptor (beta chain) is drawn from a study of hypomethylating agent response in myelodysplastic syndrome. On the study more broadly: Of the myelodysplastic syndrome patients, 9 or 10 were male, 2 female. Study results and limitations: After treatment, novel clonotypes emerged more in responders, contracted ones more in non-responders.

The protocol was immunoSEQ multiplex PCR, while the TCRdb copy is restricted to in-frame clones and leaves out a portion. Of nearly 3,500 clones listed, roughly four fifths are singletons. The CDR3 loop spans 15 amino acids. V was cut by 4 bases and J by 0 bases, with 13 bases left in between. Germline loops: CDR1 SGHRS, CDR2 YFSETQ. No T-cell subset sorting was done; bone marrow was analyzed in bulk. Concerning this clone itself: What it binds is not known.

The chain links TRBV5-1 to TRBJ1-1, with D tentatively TRBD1 (5 bases). The clonotype was recovered from a human donor with myelodysplastic syndrome. Sequenced material: bone marrow, taken before or after starting hypomethylating agent treatment for myelodysplastic syndrome (not recorded which). The CDR3 region is CASSEITGLNTEAFF. CDR3 in DNA: TGCGCCAGCAGCGAAATTACAGGACTGAACACTGAAGCTTTCTTT.